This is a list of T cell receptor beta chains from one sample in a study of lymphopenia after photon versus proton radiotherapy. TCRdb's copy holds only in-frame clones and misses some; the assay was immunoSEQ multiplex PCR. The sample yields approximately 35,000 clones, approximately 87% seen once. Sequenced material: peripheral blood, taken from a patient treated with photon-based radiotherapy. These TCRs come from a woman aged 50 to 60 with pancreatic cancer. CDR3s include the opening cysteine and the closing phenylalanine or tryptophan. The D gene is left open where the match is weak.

CSASTGSGTEAFF,TGCAGCGCCTCAACAGGGTCGGGGACTGAAGCTTTCTTT,TRBV29-1,.,TRBJ1-1
CAIRGDRGLVYGYTF,TGTGCCATCAGGGGGGACAGGGGGCTTGTATATGGCTACACCTTC,TRBV10-3,TRBD1,TRBJ1-2
CASSLAGTSGVTDTQYF,TGTGCCAGCAGCTTAGCCGGGACTAGCGGAGTGACAGATACGCAGTATTTT,TRBV7-9,TRBD2,TRBJ2-3
CASSPIGWGAYEQYF,TGTGCCAGCAGCCCCATCGGGTGGGGCGCGTACGAGCAGTACTTC,TRBV7-9,.,TRBJ2-7
CASSLSRDEQYF,TGTGCCAGCAGCTTGTCGCGCGACGAGCAGTACTTC,TRBV7-9,.,TRBJ2-7
CASSPLQREGLEQYF,TGTGCCAGCAGCCCCCTCCAGCGGGAGGGCCTCGAGCAGTACTTC,TRBV7-9,TRBD2,TRBJ2-7
CSAYSPSSGANVLTF,TGCAGCGCCTATAGTCCGAGCTCTGGGGCCAACGTCCTGACTTTC,TRBV29-1,.,TRBJ2-6
CASIHTGQQGDQPQHF,TGTGCCAGTATCCATACCGGGCAACAAGGGGATCAGCCCCAGCATTTT,TRBV19,.,TRBJ1-5
CASSKWGRAYEQYF,TGTGCCAGCAGCAAGTGGGGACGGGCTTACGAGCAGTACTTC,TRBV21-1,.,TRBJ2-7
CASSIMGEGNNEQFF,TGTGCCAGTAGTATAATGGGGGAGGGTAACAATGAGCAGTTCTTC,TRBV19,TRBD2,TRBJ2-1
CASSRYMNLNGETQYF,TGTGCCAGCAGCCGTTACATGAACCTTAACGGAGAGACCCAGTACTTC,TRBV5-8,.,TRBJ2-5
CASSDSLAGGFGELFF,TGTGCCAGCAGTGACTCGCTAGCGGGAGGGTTCGGGGAGCTGTTTTTT,TRBV6-4,TRBD2,TRBJ2-2